This is a list of T cell receptor beta chains from one sample in a study of cytomegalovirus exposure and HLA in healthy donors. This table comes from immunoSEQ multiplex PCR, and its TCRdb copy is limited to in-frame clones, with some not included. The top ten hold 1.5% to 2% of the sample, which has 100,000 to 150,000 clones, roughly 95% seen once. Sequencing was carried out using PBMCs. The receptor source for this set is a man aged 18 to 29 in good health and CMV-seronegative. Both conserved end residues are part of each CDR3. D genes are given only for firm matches. Clone size appears in some rows only: once, few, many, or a class for an expanded clone.

cdr3_aa: CASSLYSQGYAGELFF
cdr3_nt: TGCGCCAGCAGCTTGTACTCGCAGGGGTACGCCGGGGAGCTGTTTTTT
j_call: TRBJ2-2
d_call: NA
v_call: TRBV5-1
clone_size: NA

cdr3_aa: CAWTGPGGLSTDTQYF
cdr3_nt: TGTGCCTGGACGGGACCGGGAGGACTTAGCACAGATACGCAGTATTTT
j_call: TRBJ2-3
d_call: TRBD2
v_call: TRBV30
clone_size: once

cdr3_aa: CASSQTGGRGLYEQYF
cdr3_nt: TGTGCCAGCAGTCAAACCGGGGGCAGGGGGCTATACGAGCAGTACTTC
j_call: TRBJ2-7
d_call: TRBD1
v_call: TRBV27
clone_size: NA

cdr3_aa: CASSQDLLRTVQYF
cdr3_nt: TGCGCCAGCAGCCAAGATCTTCTGAGAACTGTGCAGTACTTC
j_call: TRBJ2-7
d_call: NA
v_call: TRBV4-3
clone_size: NA

cdr3_aa: CASSLDTSEDTQYF
cdr3_nt: TGTGCCAGCAGCTTGGATACTAGCGAAGATACGCAGTATTTT
j_call: TRBJ2-3
d_call: TRBD2
v_call: TRBV5-4
clone_size: NA

cdr3_aa: CASSLNAPYEQYF
cdr3_nt: TGTGCCAGCAGCTTAAATGCGCCCTACGAGCAGTACTTC
j_call: TRBJ2-7
d_call: NA
v_call: TRBV7-3
clone_size: NA

cdr3_aa: CASRAGTSALTGELFF
cdr3_nt: TGTGCCAGCCGTGCCGGGACTAGCGCCCTCACCGGGGAGCTGTTTTTT
j_call: TRBJ2-2
d_call: TRBD2
v_call: TRBV6-1
clone_size: NA

cdr3_aa: CSYTLGYEQYF
cdr3_nt: TGCAGTTACACTCTAGGCTACGAGCAGTACTTC
j_call: TRBJ2-7
d_call: NA
v_call: TRBV20-1
clone_size: NA

cdr3_aa: CASSPTQGRAYNEQFF
cdr3_nt: TGTGCCAGCAGCCCCACACAGGGACGGGCTTACAATGAGCAGTTCTTC
j_call: TRBJ2-1
d_call: NA
v_call: TRBV7-3
clone_size: NA

cdr3_aa: CASSLVDEGYGYTF
cdr3_nt: TGTGCCAGCAGCTTAGTGGATGAGGGTTATGGCTACACCTTC
j_call: TRBJ1-2
d_call: NA
v_call: TRBV7-2
clone_size: NA

cdr3_aa: CASSVGTGLAYEQYF
cdr3_nt: TGTGCCAGCAGCGTAGGGACAGGGCTAGCCTACGAGCAGTACTTC
j_call: TRBJ2-7
d_call: TRBD1
v_call: TRBV9
clone_size: NA

cdr3_aa: CASNPGKGYGYTF
cdr3_nt: TGTGCCAGTAACCCAGGGAAGGGCTATGGCTACACCTTC
j_call: TRBJ1-2
d_call: NA
v_call: TRBV19
clone_size: NA

cdr3_aa: CASSRYTSSYNEQFF
cdr3_nt: TGCGCCAGCAGCCGATATACCAGCTCCTACAATGAGCAGTTCTTC
j_call: TRBJ2-1
d_call: NA
v_call: TRBV4-3
clone_size: once

cdr3_aa: CASSQVQGPLNGYTF
cdr3_nt: TGCGCCAGCAGCCAAGTCCAGGGCCCTCTTAATGGCTACACCTTC
j_call: TRBJ1-2
d_call: NA
v_call: TRBV4-3
clone_size: NA

cdr3_aa: CASSLLQSSGNTIYF
cdr3_nt: TGTGCCAGCAGTTTACTACAGAGCTCTGGAAACACCATATATTTT
j_call: TRBJ1-3
d_call: NA
v_call: TRBV28
clone_size: NA

cdr3_aa: CASSLVGLAGDWDNEQFF
cdr3_nt: TGTGCCAGCAGCTTAGTGGGACTAGCGGGAGACTGGGACAATGAGCAGTTCTTC
j_call: TRBJ2-1
d_call: TRBD2
v_call: TRBV11-2
clone_size: NA

cdr3_aa: CASSWDFGELFF
cdr3_nt: TGTGCCAGCAGCTGGGACTTCGGGGAGCTGTTTTTT
j_call: TRBJ2-2
d_call: NA
v_call: TRBV7-2
clone_size: once

cdr3_aa: CASSVNAGETQYF
cdr3_nt: TGTGCCAGCAGTGTGAATGCTGGCGAGACCCAGTACTTC
j_call: TRBJ2-5
d_call: NA
v_call: TRBV6-4
clone_size: NA

cdr3_aa: CASSLDRPNTGELFF
cdr3_nt: TGTGCCAGCAGCCTTGACAGGCCGAACACCGGGGAGCTGTTTTTT
j_call: TRBJ2-2
d_call: NA
v_call: TRBV14
clone_size: once

cdr3_aa: CASSRTGGSVNEQYF
cdr3_nt: TGTGCCAGCAGCCGAACGGGAGGTTCTGTTAACGAGCAGTACTTC
j_call: TRBJ2-7
d_call: TRBD2
v_call: TRBV5-6
clone_size: NA

cdr3_aa: CASSQGPGEQFF
cdr3_nt: TGCGCCAGCAGCCAAGGACCCGGGGAGCAGTTCTTC
j_call: TRBJ2-1
d_call: NA
v_call: TRBV4-3
clone_size: NA

cdr3_aa: CASSQDRRSIFDTDTQYF
cdr3_nt: TGTGCCAGCAGCCAAGATCGCCGCAGTATCTTCGACACAGATACGCAGTATTTT
j_call: TRBJ2-3
d_call: NA
v_call: TRBV4-2
clone_size: NA

cdr3_aa: CASSYSNVGRYGYTF
cdr3_nt: TGTGCCAGCAGTTACTCGAATGTCGGGAGATATGGCTACACCTTC
j_call: TRBJ1-2
d_call: NA
v_call: TRBV6-5
clone_size: NA

cdr3_aa: CASSRAWREAPEQYF
cdr3_nt: TGTGCCAGCAGCCGGGCGTGGCGGGAGGCCCCCGAGCAGTACTTC
j_call: TRBJ2-7
d_call: TRBD2
v_call: TRBV7-2
clone_size: NA

cdr3_aa: CASNSGAHLWETQYF
cdr3_nt: TGTGCCAGCAACTCAGGGGCTCACTTGTGGGAGACCCAGTACTTC
j_call: TRBJ2-5
d_call: NA
v_call: TRBV25-1
clone_size: NA

cdr3_aa: CASSYGTGLLDEQYF
cdr3_nt: TGTGCCAGCAGTTACGGGACAGGGCTCCTCGACGAGCAGTACTTC
j_call: TRBJ2-7
d_call: TRBD1
v_call: TRBV6-5
clone_size: once

cdr3_aa: CASSLDIGTVADNEQFF
cdr3_nt: TGTGCCAGCAGCTTAGATATCGGGACTGTGGCCGACAATGAGCAGTTCTTC
j_call: TRBJ2-1
d_call: NA
v_call: TRBV11-2
clone_size: NA

cdr3_aa: CASSPGQLLRAQYF
cdr3_nt: TGTGCCAGCAGCCCGGGACAGCTACTACGAGCGCAGTACTTC
j_call: TRBJ2-7
d_call: TRBD1
v_call: TRBV6-6
clone_size: NA